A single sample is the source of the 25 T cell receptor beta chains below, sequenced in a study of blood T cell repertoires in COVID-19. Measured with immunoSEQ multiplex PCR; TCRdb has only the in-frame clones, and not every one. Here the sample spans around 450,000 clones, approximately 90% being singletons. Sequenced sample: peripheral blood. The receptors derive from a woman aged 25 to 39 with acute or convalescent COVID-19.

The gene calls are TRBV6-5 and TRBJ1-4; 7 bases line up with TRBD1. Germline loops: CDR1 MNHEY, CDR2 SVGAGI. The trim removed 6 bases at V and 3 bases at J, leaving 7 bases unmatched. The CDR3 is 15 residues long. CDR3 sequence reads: CASRRAGTANEKLFF. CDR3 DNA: TGTGCCAGCAGACGAGCCGGGACAGCTAATGAAAAACTGTTTTTT.

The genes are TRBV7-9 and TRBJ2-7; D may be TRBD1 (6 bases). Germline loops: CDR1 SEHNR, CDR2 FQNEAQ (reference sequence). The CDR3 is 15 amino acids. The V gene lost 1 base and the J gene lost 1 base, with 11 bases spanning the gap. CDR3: CASSLGVTGSYEQYF. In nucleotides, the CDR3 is TGTGCCAGCAGCTTAGGGGTGACAGGATCCTACGAGCAGTACTTC.

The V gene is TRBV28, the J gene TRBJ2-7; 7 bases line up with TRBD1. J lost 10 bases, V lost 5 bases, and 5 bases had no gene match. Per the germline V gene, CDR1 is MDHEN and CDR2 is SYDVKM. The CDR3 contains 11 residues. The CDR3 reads CASSSRDSQYF. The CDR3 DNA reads TGTGCCAGCAGTAGCCGGGACAGTCAGTACTTC.

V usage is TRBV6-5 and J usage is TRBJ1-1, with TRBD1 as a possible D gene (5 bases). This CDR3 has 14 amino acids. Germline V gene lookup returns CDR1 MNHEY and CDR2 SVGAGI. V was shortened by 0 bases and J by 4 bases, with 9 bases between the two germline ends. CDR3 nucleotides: TGTGCCAGCAGTTACTCCTACAGGAGCACTGAAGCTTTCTTT. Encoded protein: CASSYSYRSTEAFF.

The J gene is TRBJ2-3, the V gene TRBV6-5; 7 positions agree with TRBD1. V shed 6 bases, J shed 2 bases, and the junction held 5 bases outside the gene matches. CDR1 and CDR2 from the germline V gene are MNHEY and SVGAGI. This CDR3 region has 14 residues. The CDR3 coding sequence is TGTGCCAGCAGCTCCGGGACAGACACAGATACGCAGTATTTT. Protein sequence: CASSSGTDTDTQYF.

DNA for the CDR3: TGTGCCTACGACGGGCCCCGGGATCAGTATGGCTACACCTTC. Its translation is CAYDGPRDQYGYTF. The genes are TRBV27 and TRBJ1-2; D unresolved. Per the germline V gene, CDR1 is MNHEY and CDR2 is SMNVEV (reference sequence). The CDR3 has 14 residues. Trimming removed 11 bases from V and 5 bases from J, with 21 bases in between.

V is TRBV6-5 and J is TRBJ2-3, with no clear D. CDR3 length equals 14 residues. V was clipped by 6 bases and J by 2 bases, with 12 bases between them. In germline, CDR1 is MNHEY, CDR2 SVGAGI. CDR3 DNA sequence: TGTGCCAGCAGCTCGAACCTAAACACAGATACGCAGTATTTT. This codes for CASSSNLNTDTQYF.

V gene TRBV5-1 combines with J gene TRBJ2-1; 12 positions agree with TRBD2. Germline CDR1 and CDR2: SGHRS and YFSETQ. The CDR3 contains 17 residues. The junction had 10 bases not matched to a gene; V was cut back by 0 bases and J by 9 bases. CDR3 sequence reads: CASSLDGLAGSGGEQFF. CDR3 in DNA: TGCGCCAGCAGCTTGGATGGACTAGCGGGGTCGGGGGGTGAGCAGTTCTTC.

CDR3 region: CAWSVGSGMRETQYF. The CDR3 coding sequence is TGTGCCTGGAGTGTAGGTAGCGGTATGAGGGAGACCCAGTACTTC. The gene calls are TRBV30 and TRBJ2-5, with D maybe TRBD2 (6 bases). Germline loops: CDR1 GTSNPN, CDR2 SVGIG (reference sequence). Trimming removed 0 bases at V and 5 bases at J, with 16 bases between. The CDR3 runs 15 residues.

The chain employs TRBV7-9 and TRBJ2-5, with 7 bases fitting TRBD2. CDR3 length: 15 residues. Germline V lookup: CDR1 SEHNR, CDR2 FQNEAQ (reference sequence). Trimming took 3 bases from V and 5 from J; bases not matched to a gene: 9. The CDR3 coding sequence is TGTGCCAGCAGCTTGGGCAATACCGGGAGGGAGACCCAGTACTTC. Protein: CASSLGNTGRETQYF. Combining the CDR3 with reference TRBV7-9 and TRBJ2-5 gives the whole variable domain DTGVSQNPRHKITKRGQNVTFRCDPISEHNRLYWYRQTLGQGPEFLTYFQNEAQLEKSRLLSDRFSAERPKGSFSTLEIQRTEQGDSAMYLCASSLGNTGRETQYFGPGTRLLVL.

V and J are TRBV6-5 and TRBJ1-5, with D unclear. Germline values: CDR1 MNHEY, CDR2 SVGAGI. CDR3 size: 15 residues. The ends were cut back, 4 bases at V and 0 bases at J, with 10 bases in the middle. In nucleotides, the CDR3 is TGTGCCAGCAGTTGGTCGGGAAATAGCAATCAGCCCCAGCATTTT. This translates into CASSWSGNSNQPQHF.

The CDR3: CASSKEYRVNYGYTF. The CDR3 DNA is TGTGCCAGCAGCAAAGAGTACAGGGTTAACTATGGCTACACCTTC. V usage is TRBV21-1 and J usage is TRBJ1-2; the table assigns TRBD1, which was not confirmed against the DNA. TRBV21-1 has pseudogene status. The length of the CDR3 is 15 residues.

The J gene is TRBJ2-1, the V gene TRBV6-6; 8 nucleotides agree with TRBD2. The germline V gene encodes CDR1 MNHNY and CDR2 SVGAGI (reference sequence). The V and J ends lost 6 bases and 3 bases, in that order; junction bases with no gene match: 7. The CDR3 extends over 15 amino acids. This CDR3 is CASSHGGVVYNEQFF. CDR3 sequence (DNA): TGTGCCAGCAGCCACGGGGGGGTGGTCTACAATGAGCAGTTCTTC.

The CDR3 region is CASSDGGYGYTF. CDR3 nucleotides: TGCGCCAGCAGTGATGGAGGTTATGGCTACACCTTC. The chain uses TRBV10-1 and TRBJ1-2, with no clear D. The V and J ends lost 3 bases and 5 bases respectively, with 7 bases between them. The CDR3 extends over 12 amino acids. Germline V lookup: CDR1 WNHNN, CDR2 SYGVQD (reference sequence).

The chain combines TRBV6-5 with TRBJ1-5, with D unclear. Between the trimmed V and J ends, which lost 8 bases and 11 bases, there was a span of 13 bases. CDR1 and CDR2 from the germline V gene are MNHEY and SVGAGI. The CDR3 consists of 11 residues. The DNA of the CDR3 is TGTGCCAGCGGTATAGTTGGAGCCCAGCATTTT. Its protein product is CASGIVGAQHF.

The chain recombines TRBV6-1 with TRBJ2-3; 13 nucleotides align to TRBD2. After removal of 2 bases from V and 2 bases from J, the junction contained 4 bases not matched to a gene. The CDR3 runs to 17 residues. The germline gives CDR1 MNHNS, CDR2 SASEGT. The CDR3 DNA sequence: TGTGCCAGCAGTGAATCGGGACTAGCGGGGTACACAGATACGCAGTATTTT. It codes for CASSESGLAGYTDTQYF.

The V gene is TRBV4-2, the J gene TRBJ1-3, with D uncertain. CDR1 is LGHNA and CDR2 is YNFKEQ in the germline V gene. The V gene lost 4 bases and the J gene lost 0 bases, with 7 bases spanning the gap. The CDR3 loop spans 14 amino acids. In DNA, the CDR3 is TGTGCCAGCAGCCCCGAGGTCTCTGGAAACACCATATATTTT. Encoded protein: CASSPEVSGNTIYF.

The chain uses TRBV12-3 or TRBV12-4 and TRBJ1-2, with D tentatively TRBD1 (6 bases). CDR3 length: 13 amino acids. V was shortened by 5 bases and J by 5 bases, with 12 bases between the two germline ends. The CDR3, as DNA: TGTGCCAGCAGTCCCCAAACAGGGTATGGCTACACCTTC. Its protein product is CASSPQTGYGYTF.

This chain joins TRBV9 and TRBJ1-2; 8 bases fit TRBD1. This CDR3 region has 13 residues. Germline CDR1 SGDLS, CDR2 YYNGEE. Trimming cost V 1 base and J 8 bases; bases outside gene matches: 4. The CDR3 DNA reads TGTGCCAGCAGCGTATGGACAGGGCGAGGCTACACCTTC. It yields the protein CASSVWTGRGYTF.

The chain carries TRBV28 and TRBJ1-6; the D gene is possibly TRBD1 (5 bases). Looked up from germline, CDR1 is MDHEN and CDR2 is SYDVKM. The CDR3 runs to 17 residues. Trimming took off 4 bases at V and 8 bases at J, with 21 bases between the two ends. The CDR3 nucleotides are TGTGCCAGCAGTTCATTGACAGCCGGGGGTCCGGATTCACCCCTCCACTTT. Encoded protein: CASSSLTAGGPDSPLHF.

CDR3 residues: CASSLGTYYNEQFF. The CDR3 DNA reads TGTGCCAGCAGCTTAGGGACATACTACAATGAGCAGTTCTTC. The rearrangement links TRBV11-3 to TRBJ2-1; perhaps TRBD1 as D (5 bases). Deletions cut 1 base from V and 3 bases from J, with 7 bases between. Germline V lookup: CDR1 SGHNT, CDR2 YENEEA. This CDR3 is 14 amino acids long.

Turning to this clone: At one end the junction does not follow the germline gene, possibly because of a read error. The CDR3 DNA sequence: TGTGCCAGCAGTGATTACGGGGACACCCGCAACTTT. This encodes CASSDYGDTRNF. V usage is TRBV2 and J usage is TRBJ1-6, with D perhaps TRBD1 (6 bases). Germline loops: CDR1 SNHLY, CDR2 FYNNEI. CDR3 size: 12 residues.

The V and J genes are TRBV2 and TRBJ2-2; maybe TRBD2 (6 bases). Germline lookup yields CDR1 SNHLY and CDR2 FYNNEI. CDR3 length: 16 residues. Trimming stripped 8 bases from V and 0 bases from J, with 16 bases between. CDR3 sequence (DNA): TGTGCCAGCTCCATCAGTGGGGGGTCGAACACCGGGGAGCTGTTTTTT. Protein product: CASSISGGSNTGELFF. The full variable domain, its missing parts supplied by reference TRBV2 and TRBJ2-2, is EPEVTQTPSHQVTQMGQEVILRCVPISNHLYFYWYRQILGQKVEFLVSFYNNEISEKSEIFDDQFSVERPDGSNFTLKIRSTKLEDSAMYFCASSISGGSNTGELFFGEGSRLTVL.

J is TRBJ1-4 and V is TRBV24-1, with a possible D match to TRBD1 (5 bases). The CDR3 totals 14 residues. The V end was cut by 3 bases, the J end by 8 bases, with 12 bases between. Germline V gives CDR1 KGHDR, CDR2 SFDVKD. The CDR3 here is CATSDQNGGEKLFF. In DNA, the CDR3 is TGTGCCACCAGTGATCAGAACGGGGGGGAAAAACTGTTTTTT.

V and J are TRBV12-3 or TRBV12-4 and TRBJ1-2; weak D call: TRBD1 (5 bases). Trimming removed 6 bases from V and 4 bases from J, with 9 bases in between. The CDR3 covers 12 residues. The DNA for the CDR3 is TGTGCCAGCAGCGGGGGGTCCTATGGCTACACCTTC. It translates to CASSGGSYGYTF.